A single T cell receptor beta chain is shown here with its context. Per the study methods: Amplified reference gene primers provided the basis for estimating nucleated cell counts. Clones were sequenced by immunoSEQ multiplex PCR, and TCRdb holds only the in-frame ones, with some missing. D and trimming come from the DNA, and the V and J calls and clone size come from that table. This sample has fewer than 150,000 clones, with more than 80% found just once. Germline CDR1 reads MGHRA; CDR2 reads YSYEKL. Trimming cost V 0 bases and J 14 bases, with 14 bases left between them. The CDR3 loop spans 13 amino acids. The data belong to a study of blood T cell repertoires in COVID-19. Overall study context: Whether acute or convalescent, the COVID-19 samples came from the United States, Italy and Spain. T cells, B-cell-depleted T cells, or PBMCs supplied cDNA or gDNA.

The TCR originated in a woman between 50 and 59 years old with acute or convalescent COVID-19. Material for sequencing was peripheral blood. The chain recombines TRBV4-1 with TRBJ1-5; D call uncertain. In DNA, the CDR3 is TGCGCCAGCAGCCAAGAACTTATGTATCGGGAGCATTTT. Residues: CASSQELMYREHF.